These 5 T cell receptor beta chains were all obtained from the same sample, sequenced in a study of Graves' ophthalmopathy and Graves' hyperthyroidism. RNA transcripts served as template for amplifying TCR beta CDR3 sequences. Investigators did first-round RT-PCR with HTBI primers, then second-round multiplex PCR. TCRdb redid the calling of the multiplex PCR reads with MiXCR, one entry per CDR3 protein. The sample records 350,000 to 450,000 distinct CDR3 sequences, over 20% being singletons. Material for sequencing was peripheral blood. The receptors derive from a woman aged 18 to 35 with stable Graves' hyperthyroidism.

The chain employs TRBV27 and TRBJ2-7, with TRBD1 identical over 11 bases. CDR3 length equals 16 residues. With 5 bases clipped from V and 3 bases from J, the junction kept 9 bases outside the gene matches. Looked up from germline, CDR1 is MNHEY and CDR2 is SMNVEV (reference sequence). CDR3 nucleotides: TGTGCCAGCAGTCCCAGGACAGGGGGCGGCAGCTACGAGCAGTACTTC. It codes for CASSPRTGGGSYEQYF.

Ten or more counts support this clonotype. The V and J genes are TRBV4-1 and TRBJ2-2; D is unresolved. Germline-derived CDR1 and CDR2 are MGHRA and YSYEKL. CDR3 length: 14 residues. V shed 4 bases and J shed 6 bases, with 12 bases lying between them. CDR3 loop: CASSPLSVAGELFF. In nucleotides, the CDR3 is TGCGCCAGCAGCCCGCTCTCCGTTGCCGGGGAGCTGTTTTTT.

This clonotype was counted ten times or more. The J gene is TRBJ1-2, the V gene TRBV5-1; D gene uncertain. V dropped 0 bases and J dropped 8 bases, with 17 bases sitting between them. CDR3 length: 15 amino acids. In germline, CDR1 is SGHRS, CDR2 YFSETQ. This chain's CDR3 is CASSLGSALAEGYTF. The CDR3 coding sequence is TGCGCCAGCAGCTTGGGGAGCGCACTAGCAGAAGGCTACACCTTC.

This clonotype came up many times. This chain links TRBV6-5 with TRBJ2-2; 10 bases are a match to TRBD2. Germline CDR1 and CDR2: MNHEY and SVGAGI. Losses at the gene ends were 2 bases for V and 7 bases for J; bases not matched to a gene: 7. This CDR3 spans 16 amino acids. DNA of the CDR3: TGTGCCAGCAGTTACACAATATTAGCGGGAGGCGGGGAGCTGTTTTTT. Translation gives CASSYTILAGGGELFF.

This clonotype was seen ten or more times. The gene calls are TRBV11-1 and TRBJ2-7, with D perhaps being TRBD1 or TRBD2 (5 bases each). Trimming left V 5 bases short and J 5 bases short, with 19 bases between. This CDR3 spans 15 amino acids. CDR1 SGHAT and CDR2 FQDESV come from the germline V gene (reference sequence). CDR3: CASSRGTVRSDEQYF. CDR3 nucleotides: TGTGCCAGCAGCCGAGGGACGGTTCGATCCGACGAGCAGTACTTC.